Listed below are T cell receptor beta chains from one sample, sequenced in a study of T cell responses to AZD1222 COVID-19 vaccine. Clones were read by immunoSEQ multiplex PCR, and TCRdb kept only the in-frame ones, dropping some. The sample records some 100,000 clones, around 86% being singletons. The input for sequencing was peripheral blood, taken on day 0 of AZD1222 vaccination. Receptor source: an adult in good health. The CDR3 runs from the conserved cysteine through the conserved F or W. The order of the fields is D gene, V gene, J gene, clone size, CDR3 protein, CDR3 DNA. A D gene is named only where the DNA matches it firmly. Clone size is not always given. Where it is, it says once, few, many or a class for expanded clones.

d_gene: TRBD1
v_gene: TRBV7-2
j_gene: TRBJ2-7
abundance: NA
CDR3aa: CASSNRDRGYYEQYF
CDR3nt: TGTGCCAGCAGCAACCGGGACAGGGGTTACTACGAGCAGTACTTC

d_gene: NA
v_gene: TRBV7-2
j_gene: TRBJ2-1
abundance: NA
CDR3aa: CASRGGGRETYNEQFF
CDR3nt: TGTGCCAGCAGAGGGGGCGGCCGGGAGACCTACAATGAGCAGTTCTTC

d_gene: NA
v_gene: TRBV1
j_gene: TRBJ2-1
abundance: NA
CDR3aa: CTSSQGGGGRYNEQFF
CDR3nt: TGCACCAGCAGCCAAGGAGGCGGGGGGAGATACAATGAGCAGTTCTTC

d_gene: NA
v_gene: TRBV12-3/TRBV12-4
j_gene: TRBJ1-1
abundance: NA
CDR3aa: CASTPGVTTEAFF
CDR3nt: TGTGCCAGCACCCCGGGGGTGACAACTGAAGCTTTCTTT

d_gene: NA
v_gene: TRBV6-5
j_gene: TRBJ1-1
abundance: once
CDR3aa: CASKRPTWDTEAFF
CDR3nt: TGTGCCAGCAAAAGACCGACCTGGGACACTGAAGCTTTCTTT

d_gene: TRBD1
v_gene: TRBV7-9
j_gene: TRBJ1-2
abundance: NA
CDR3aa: CASSFDRGVGYGYTF
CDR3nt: TGTGCCAGCAGCTTCGACAGGGGAGTCGGCTATGGCTACACCTTC

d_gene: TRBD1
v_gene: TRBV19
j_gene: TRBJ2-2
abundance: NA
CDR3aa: CASSIVAGGPGELFF
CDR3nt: TGTGCCAGTAGTATCGTCGCAGGGGGCCCCGGGGAGCTGTTTTTT

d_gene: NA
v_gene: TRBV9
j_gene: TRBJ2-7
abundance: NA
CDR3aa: CASSAEGRDEQYF
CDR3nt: TGTGCCAGCAGCGCCGAAGGAAGGGACGAGCAGTACTTC

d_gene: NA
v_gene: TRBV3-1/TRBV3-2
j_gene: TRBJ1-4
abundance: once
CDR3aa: CASWAAGVEKLFF
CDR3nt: TGTGCCAGCTGGGCAGCTGGGGTCGAAAAACTGTTTTTT

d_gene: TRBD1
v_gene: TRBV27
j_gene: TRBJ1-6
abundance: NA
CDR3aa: CASSLFGQGHNSPLHF
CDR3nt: TGTGCCAGCAGTTTATTCGGACAGGGTCATAATTCACCCCTCCACTTT

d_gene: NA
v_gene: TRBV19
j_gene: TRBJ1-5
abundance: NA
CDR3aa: CASTPIPRNNQPQHF
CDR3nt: TGTGCCAGTACCCCCATTCCCAGAAACAATCAGCCCCAGCATTTT

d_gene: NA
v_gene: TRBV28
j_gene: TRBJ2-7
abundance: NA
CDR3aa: CASSLSRSAGTYEQYF
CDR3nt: TGTGCCAGCAGTTTATCACGTTCGGCAGGGACCTACGAGCAGTACTTC

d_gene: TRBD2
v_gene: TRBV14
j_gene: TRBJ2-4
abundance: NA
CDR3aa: CASSQEIAGKNIQYF
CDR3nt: TGTGCCAGCAGCCAAGAAATAGCGGGGAAAAACATTCAGTACTTC

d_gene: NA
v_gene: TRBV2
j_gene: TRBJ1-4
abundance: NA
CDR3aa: CASSDGSRGGSGEKLFF
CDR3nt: TGTGCCAGCAGTGACGGGTCTAGGGGGGGATCGGGCGAAAAACTGTTTTTT

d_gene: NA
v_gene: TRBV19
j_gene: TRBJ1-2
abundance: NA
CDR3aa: CASSIGGSNYGYTF
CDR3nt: TGTGCCAGTAGTATAGGAGGATCTAACTATGGCTACACCTTC

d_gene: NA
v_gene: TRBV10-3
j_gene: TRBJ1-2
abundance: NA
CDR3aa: CAISEVLGGYTF
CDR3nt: TGTGCCATCAGTGAGGTACTGGGGGGCTACACCTTC

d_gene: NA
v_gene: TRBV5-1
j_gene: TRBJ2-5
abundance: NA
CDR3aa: CASSFGLRGPPETQYF
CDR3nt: TGCGCCAGCAGCTTTGGACTCCGGGGGCCCCCGGAGACCCAGTACTTC

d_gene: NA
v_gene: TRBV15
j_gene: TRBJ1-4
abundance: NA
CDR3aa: CATSSTTTNEKLFF
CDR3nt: TGTGCCACCAGCAGTACAACAACTAATGAAAAACTGTTTTTT

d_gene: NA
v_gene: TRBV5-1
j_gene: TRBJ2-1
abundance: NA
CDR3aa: CASSYGTADNEQFF
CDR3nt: TGCGCCAGCAGTTACGGAACCGCAGATAATGAGCAGTTCTTC

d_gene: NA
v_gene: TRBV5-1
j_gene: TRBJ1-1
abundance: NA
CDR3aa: CASRYGGLDTEAFF
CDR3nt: TGCGCCAGCAGGTACGGGGGCTTGGACACTGAAGCTTTCTTT

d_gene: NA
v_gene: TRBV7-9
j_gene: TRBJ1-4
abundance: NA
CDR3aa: CASRDAGSSDKLFF
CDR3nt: TGTGCCAGCAGGGACGCAGGGTCCTCCGACAAACTGTTTTTT

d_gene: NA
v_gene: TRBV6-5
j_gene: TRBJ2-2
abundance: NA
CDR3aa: CASSFFDSTGELFF
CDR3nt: TGTGCCAGCAGTTTTTTCGACAGCACCGGGGAGCTGTTTTTT

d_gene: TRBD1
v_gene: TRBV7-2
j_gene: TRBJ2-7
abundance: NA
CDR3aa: CASRLTGGGSYEQYF
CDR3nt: TGTGCCAGCAGACTGACAGGGGGTGGCTCCTACGAGCAGTACTTC

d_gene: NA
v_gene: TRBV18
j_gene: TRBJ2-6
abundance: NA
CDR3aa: CASSPGTTGANVLTF
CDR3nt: TGTGCCAGCTCCCCAGGGACAACTGGGGCCAACGTCCTGACTTTC

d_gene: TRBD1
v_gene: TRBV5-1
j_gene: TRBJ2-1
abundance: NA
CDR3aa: CASSTRQGAGSRNEQFF
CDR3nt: TGCGCCAGCAGCACCCGACAGGGGGCGGGAAGTAGAAATGAGCAGTTCTTC

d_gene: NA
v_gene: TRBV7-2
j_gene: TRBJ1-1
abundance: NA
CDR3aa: CASSLARGSNTEAFF
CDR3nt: TGTGCCAGCAGCTTAGCCAGGGGCTCGAACACTGAAGCTTTCTTT

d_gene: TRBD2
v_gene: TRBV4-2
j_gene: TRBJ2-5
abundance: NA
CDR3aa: CASSQEASAGGHGTQYF
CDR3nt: TGTGCCAGCAGCCAAGAAGCGTCAGCGGGGGGACACGGGACCCAGTACTTC

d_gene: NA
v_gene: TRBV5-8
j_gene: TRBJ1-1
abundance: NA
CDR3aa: CASSLAGNTEAFF
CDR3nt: TGTGCCAGCAGCTTGGCGGGAAACACTGAAGCTTTCTTT

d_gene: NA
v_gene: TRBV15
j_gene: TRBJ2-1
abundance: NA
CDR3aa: CATSGGANEQFF
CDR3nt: TGTGCCACCAGCGGGGGTGCGAATGAGCAGTTCTTC

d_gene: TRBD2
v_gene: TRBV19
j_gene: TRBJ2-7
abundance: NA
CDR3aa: CASSSRTSGGSYEQYF
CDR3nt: TGTGCCAGTAGTTCGCGGACTAGCGGGGGTTCCTACGAGCAGTACTTC

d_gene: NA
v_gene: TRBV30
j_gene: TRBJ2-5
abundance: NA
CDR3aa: CAWRASTQETQYF
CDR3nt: TGTGCCTGGAGGGCATCGACGCAAGAGACCCAGTACTTC

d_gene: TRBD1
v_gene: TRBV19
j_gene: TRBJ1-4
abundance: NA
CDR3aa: CASKGGQMNEKLFF
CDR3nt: TGTGCCTCCAAGGGGGGACAGATGAATGAAAAACTGTTTTTT

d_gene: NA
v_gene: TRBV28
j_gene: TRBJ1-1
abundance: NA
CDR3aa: CASSLVLGRGRGSEAFF
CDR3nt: TGTGCCAGCAGTTTGGTGCTGGGCAGGGGCCGGGGGTCTGAAGCTTTCTTT

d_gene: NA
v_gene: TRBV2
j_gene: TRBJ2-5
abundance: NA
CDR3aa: CTSILGRNQETQYF
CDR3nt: TGTACCAGCATCCTAGGACGCAACCAAGAGACCCAGTACTTC

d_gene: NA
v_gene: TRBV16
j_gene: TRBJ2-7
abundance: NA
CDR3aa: CASSPTGTGTDEQYF
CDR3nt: TGTGCCAGCAGCCCCACGGGAACAGGGACGGACGAGCAGTACTTC